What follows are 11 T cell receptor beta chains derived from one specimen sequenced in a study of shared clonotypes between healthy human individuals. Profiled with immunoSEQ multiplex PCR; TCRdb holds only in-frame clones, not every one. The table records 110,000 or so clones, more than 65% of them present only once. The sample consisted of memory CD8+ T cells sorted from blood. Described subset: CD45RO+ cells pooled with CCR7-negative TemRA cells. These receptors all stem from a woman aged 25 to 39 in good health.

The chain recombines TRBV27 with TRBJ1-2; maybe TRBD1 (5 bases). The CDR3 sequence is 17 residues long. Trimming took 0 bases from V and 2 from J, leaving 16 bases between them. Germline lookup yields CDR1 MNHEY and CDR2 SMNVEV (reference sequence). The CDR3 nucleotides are TGTGCCAGCAGTTTATCGTTCTCGGGACTGCCGAACTATGGCTACACCTTC. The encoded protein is CASSLSFSGLPNYGYTF.

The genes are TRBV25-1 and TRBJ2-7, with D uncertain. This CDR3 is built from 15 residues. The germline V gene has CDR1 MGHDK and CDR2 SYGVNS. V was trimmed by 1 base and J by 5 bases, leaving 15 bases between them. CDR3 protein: CASSESPGTRDEQYF. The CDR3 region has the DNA TGTGCCAGCAGTGAATCACCCGGAACCCGGGACGAGCAGTACTTC.

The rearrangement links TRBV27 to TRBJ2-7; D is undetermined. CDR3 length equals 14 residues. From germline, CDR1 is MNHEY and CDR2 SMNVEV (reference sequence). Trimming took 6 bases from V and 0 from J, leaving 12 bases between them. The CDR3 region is CASSLFLGSYEQYF. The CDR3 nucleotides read TGTGCCAGCAGCCTTTTCTTAGGCTCCTACGAGCAGTACTTC.

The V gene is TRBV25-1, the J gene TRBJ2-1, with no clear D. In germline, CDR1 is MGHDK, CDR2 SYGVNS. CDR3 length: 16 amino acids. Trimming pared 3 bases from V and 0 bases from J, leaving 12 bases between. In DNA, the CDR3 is TGTGCCAGCAGTGAGACTCCCGGTAGCTCCTACAATGAGCAGTTCTTC. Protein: CASSETPGSSYNEQFF. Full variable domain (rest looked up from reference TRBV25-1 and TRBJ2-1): EADIYQTPRYLVIGTGKKITLECSQTMGHDKMYWYQQDPGMELHLIHYSYGVNSTEKGDLSSESTVSRIRTEHFPLTLESARPSHTSQYLCASSETPGSSYNEQFFGPGTRLTVL.

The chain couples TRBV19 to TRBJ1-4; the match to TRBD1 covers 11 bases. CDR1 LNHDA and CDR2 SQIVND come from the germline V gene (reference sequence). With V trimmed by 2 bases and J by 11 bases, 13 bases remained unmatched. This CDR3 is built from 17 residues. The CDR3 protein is CASSIPRIGTGGFKLFF. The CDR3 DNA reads TGTGCCAGTAGTATACCACGGATCGGGACAGGGGGTTTCAAACTGTTTTTT.

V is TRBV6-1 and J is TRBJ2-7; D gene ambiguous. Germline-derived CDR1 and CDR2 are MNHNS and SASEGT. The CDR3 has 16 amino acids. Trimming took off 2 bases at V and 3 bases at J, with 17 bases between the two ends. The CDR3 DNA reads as TGTGCCAGCAGTGAAATAAGACGGACCCGCATCTACGAGCAGTACTTC. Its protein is CASSEIRRTRIYEQYF.

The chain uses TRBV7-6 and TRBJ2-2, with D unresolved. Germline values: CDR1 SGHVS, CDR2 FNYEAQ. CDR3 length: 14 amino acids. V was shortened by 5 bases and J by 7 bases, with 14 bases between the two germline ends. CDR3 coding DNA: TGTGCCAGCAGCCCTCCGTACTCGGTCGGGGAGCTGTTTTTT. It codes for CASSPPYSVGELFF.

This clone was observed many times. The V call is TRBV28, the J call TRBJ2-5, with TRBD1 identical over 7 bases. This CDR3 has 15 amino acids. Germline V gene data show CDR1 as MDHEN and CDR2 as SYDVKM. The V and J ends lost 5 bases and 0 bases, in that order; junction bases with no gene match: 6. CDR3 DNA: TGTGCCAGCAGTCACAGGGGTCTGTACCAAGAGACCCAGTACTTC. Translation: CASSHRGLYQETQYF.

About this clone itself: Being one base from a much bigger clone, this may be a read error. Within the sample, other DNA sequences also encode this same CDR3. The DNA for the CDR3 is TGTGCCAGCAGTGAAGGGCAGGACCCTTACGAGCAGTACTTC. Protein sequence: CASSEGQDPYEQYF. The V and J genes are TRBV6-1 and TRBJ2-7, with unresolved D. From germline, CDR1 is MNHNS and CDR2 SASEGT. Trimming took off 1 base at V and 4 bases at J, with 11 bases between the two ends. The CDR3 length is 14 residues.

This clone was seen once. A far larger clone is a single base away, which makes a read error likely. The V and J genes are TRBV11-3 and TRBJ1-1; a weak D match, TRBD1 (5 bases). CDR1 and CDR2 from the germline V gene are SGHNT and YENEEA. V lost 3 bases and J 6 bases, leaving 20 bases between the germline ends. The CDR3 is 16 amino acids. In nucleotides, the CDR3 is TGTGCCAGCAGCTTCGTCCTGGGGGAGGGCAGCTCTGAAGCTTTCTTT. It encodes CASSFVLGEGSSEAFF.

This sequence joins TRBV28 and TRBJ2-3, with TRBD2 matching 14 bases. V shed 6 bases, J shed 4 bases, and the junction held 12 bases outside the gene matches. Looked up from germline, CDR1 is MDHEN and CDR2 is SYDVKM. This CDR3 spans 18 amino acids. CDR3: CASSPGGGTSGSADTQYF. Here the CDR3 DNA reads TGTGCCAGCAGCCCCGGGGGCGGGACTAGCGGGAGCGCAGATACGCAGTATTTT.